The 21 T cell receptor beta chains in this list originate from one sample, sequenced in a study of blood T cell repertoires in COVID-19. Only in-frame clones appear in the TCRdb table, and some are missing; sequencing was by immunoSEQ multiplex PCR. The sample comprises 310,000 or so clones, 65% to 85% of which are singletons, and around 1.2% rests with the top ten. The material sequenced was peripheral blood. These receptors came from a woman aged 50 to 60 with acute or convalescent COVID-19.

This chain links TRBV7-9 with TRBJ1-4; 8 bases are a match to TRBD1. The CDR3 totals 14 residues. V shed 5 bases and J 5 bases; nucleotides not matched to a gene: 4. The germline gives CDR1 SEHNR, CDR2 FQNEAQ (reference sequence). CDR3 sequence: CASSPRQGNEKLFF. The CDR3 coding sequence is TGTGCCAGCAGCCCCAGACAGGGGAATGAAAAACTGTTTTTT.

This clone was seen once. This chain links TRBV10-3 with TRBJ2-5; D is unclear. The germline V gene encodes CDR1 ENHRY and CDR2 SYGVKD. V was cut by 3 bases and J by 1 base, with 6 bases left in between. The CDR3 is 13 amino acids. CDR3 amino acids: CAISDHSQETQYF. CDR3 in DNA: TGTGCCATCAGTGATCACAGCCAAGAGACCCAGTACTTC.

CDR3 sequence (DNA): TGTGCCAGCAGTTACTCGAGACAGAACTATGGCTACACCTTC. Amino acid sequence: CASSYSRQNYGYTF. The chain links TRBV6-5 to TRBJ1-2; weak D call: TRBD1 (5 bases). From germline, CDR1 is MNHEY and CDR2 SVGAGI. This CDR3 has 14 amino acids. Trimming took 0 bases from V and 2 from J, leaving 7 bases between them.

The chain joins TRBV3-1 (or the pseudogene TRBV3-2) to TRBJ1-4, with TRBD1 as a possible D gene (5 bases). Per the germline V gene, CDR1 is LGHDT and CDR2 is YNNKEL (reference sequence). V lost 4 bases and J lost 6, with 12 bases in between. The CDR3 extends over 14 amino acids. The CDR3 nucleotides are TGTGCCAGCAGCCGGGGGGACGAGTATGAAAAACTGTTTTTT. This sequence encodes CASSRGDEYEKLFF.

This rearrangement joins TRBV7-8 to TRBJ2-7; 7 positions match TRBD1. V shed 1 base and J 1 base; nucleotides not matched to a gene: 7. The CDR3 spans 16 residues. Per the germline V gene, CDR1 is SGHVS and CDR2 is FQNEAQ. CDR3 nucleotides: TGTGCCAGCAGCTTAGACTTCCAGGGGGAATCCTACGAGCAGTACGTC. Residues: CASSLDFQGESYEQYV.

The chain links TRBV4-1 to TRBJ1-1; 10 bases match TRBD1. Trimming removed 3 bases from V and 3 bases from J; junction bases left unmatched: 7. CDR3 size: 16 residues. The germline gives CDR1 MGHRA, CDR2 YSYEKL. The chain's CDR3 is CASSHRTGGGYTEAFF. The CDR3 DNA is TGCGCCAGCAGCCATAGGACAGGGGGAGGGTACACTGAAGCTTTCTTT.

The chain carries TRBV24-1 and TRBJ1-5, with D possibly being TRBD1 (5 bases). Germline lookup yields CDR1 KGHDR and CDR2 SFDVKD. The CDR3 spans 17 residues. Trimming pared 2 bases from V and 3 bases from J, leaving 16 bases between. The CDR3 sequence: CATSDSRRRGNNQPQHF. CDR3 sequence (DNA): TGTGCCACCAGTGATTCCCGTCGACGGGGGAACAATCAGCCCCAGCATTTT.

CDR3 DNA: TGTGCCAGCAGCTCAAGATCACAGGGGCGAAGAACTGAAGCTTTCTTT. This gives the protein CASSSRSQGRRTEAFF. V usage is TRBV11-2 and J usage is TRBJ1-1, with 7 bases matching TRBD1. The length of the CDR3 is 16 residues. Germline trimming cut 4 bases from V and 5 bases from J; bases unmatched to any gene: 13. CDR1 is SGHAT and CDR2 is FQNNGV in the germline V gene. The whole variable domain, filled in from reference TRBV11-2 and TRBJ1-1, reads EAGVAQSPRYKIIEKRQSVAFWCNPISGHATLYWYQQILGQGPKLLIQFQNNGVVDDSQLPKDRFSAERLKGVDSTLKIQPAKLEDSAVYLCASSSRSQGRRTEAFFGQGTRLTVV.

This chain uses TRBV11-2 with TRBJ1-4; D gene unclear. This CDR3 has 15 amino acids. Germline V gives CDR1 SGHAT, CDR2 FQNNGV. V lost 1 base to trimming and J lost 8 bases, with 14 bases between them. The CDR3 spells CASSLVVGSGEKLFF. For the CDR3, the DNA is TGTGCCAGCAGCTTAGTGGTAGGGTCGGGGGAAAAACTGTTTTTT.

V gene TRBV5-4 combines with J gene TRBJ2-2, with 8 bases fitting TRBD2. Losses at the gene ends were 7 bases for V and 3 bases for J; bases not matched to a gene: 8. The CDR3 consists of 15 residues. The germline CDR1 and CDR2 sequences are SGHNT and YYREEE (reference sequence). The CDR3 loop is CASLSGGRDTGELFF. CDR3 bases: TGTGCCAGCCTCTCGGGGGGGCGAGACACCGGGGAGCTGTTTTTT.

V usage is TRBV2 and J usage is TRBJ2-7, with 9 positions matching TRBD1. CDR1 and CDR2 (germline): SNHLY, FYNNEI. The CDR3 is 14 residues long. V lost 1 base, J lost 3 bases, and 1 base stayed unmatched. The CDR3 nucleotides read TGTGCCAGCAGTGAAGAGGGACAGGGCTACGAGCAGTACGTC. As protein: CASSEEGQGYEQYV.

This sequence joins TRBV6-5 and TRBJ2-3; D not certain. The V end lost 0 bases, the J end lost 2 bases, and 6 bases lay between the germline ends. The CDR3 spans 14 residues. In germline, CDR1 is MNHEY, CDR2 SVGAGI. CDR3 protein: CASSYSHSTDTQYF. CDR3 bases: TGTGCCAGCAGTTACTCCCACTCCACAGATACGCAGTATTTT.

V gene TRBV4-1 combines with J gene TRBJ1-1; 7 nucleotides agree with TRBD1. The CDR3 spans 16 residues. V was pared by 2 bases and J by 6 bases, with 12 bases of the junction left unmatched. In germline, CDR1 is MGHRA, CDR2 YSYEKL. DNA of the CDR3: TGCGCCAGCAGCCAAACAATGACAGGGACGGAAGCTGAAGCTTTCTTT. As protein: CASSQTMTGTEAEAFF.

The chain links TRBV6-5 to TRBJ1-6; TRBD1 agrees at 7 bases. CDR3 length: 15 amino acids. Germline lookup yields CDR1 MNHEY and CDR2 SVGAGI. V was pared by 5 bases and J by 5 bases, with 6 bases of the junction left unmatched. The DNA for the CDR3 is TGTGCCAGCAGTCAGACAGGGTCCAATAATTCACCCCTCCACTTT. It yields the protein CASSQTGSNNSPLHF.

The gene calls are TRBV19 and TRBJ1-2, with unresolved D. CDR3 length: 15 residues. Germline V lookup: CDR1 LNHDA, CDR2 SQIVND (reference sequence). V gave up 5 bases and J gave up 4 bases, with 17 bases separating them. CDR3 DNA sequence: TGTGCCAGTAGTCCAGAGGCGACGCTTCGCTATGGCTACACCTTC. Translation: CASSPEATLRYGYTF. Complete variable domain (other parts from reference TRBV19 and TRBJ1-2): DGGITQSPKYLFRKEGQNVTLSCEQNLNHDAMYWYRQDPGQGLRLIYYSQIVNDFQKGDIAEGYSVSREKKESFPLTVTSAQKNPTAFYLCASSPEATLRYGYTFGSGTRLTVV.

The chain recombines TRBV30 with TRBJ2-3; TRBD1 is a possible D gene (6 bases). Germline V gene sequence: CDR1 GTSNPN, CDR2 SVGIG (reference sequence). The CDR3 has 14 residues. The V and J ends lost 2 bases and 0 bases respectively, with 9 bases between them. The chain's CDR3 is CAWSTGSSTDTQYF. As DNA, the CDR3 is TGTGCCTGGAGTACAGGGAGTAGCACAGATACGCAGTATTTT.

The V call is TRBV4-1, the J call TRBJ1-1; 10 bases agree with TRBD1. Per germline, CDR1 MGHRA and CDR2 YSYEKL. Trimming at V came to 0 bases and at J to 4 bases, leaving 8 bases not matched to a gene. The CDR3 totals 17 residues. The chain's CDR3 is CASSQDSGDRGFTEAFF. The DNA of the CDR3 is TGCGCCAGCAGCCAAGATTCAGGGGACAGGGGCTTCACTGAAGCTTTCTTT.

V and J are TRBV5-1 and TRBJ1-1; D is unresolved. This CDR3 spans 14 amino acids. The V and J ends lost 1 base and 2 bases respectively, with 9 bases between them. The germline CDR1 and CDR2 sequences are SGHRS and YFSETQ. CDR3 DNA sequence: TGCGCCAGCAGCTTGCAGGTGGCCAACACTGAAGCTTTCTTT. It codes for CASSLQVANTEAFF.

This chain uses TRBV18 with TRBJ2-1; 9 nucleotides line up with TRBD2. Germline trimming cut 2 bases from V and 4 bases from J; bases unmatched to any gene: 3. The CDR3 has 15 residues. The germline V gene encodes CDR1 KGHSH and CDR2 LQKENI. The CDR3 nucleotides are TGTGCCAGCTCACCAATGGCGGGGGGGTACAATGAGCAGTTCTTC. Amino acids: CASSPMAGGYNEQFF.

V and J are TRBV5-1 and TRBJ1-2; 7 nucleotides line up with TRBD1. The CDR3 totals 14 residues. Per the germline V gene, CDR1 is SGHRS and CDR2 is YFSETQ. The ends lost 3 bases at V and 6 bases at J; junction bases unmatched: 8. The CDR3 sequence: CASSSGTEGHGYTF. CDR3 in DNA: TGCGCCAGCAGCTCTGGGACAGAGGGCCATGGCTACACCTTC.

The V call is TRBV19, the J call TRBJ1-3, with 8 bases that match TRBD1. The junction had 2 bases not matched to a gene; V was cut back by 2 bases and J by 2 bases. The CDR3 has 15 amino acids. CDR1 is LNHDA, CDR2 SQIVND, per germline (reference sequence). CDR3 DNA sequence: TGTGCCAGTAGTATAAGGACAGGGCCTGGAAACACCATATATTTT. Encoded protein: CASSIRTGPGNTIYF.